This TCR beta chain was retrieved from a study of OX40 agonist ivuxolimab in advanced cancers. Study-level information: Patients' therapy was ivuxolimab, an antibody that acts as an agonist of OX40 (CD134). Three patients showed partial responses: one hepatocellular carcinoma and two cutaneous melanoma cases. At around 83% male, the cohort had a mean age of around 56 years, ranging from 23 to 79.

Turning to this clone: Its antigen is unknown.

Sequenced by immunoSEQ multiplex PCR; TCRdb stores in-frame clones only, minus some. In the table there are 94,000 or so clones, about four fifths of which are singletons. Overall study findings and caveats: CD4+ T cells averaged fewer expanded clones than CD8+ T cells.

The sequence derives from an adult with an advanced solid tumor such as melanoma, head and neck, liver or kidney cancer. Sequences were derived from CD4+ or CD8+ T cells sorted from blood, sampled in a trial of the OX40 agonist ivuxolimab.

The CDR3 is CASSQVGVALNTEAFF. CDR3 nucleotides: TGCGCCAGCAGCCAAGTAGGGGTCGCGCTTAACACTGAAGCTTTCTTT. The chain carries TRBV4-1 and TRBJ1-1; perhaps TRBD1 as D (5 bases). Trimming cost V 1 base and J 2 bases, with 14 bases left between them. There are 16 residues in the CDR3. Germline lookup yields CDR1 MGHRA and CDR2 YSYEKL.